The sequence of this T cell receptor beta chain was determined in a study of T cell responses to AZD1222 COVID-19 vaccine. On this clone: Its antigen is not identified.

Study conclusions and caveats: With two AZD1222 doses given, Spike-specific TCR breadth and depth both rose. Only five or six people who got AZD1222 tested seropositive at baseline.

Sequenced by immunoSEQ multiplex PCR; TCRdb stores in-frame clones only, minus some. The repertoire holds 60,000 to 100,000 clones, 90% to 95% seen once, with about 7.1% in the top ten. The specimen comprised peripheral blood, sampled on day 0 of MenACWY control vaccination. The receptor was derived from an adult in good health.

The DNA of the CDR3 is TGTGCCAGCAGTTTCCTAGACAGGCCCTCTGGGGCCAACGTCCTGACTTTC. Translation gives CASSFLDRPSGANVLTF. This chain connects TRBV27 to TRBJ2-6, with a tentative D call TRBD1 (6 bases). V lost 3 bases to trimming and J lost 0 bases, with 12 bases between them. The CDR3 has 17 residues. Germline V gene data show CDR1 as MNHEY and CDR2 as SMNVEV (reference sequence).